This TCR beta chain was sequenced for a study of beta chain features in type 1 diabetes. Whole-study findings and limits: The VDJ junctions of type 1 diabetes patients carried fewer insertions and more deletions.

This clone has only a few counts. Antigen: not known. The CDR3 totals 12 residues. In germline, CDR1 is SGDLS, CDR2 YYNGEE. The germline V and J ends were trimmed by 2 bases and 9 bases, with 9 bases remaining between them. Expressed TCRB transcripts were sequenced, since all the RNA that had been isolated was reverse transcribed. TCRdb keeps only in-frame clones here, not all; method: immunoSEQ multiplex PCR. The sample contains 150,000 or so clones, approximately 8.4% of which appear only once. The sequence was obtained from a woman under 30 in good health. This rearrangement joins TRBV9 to TRBJ2-1; maybe TRBD2 (5 bases). Sequences were obtained from central memory CD4+ T cells from blood. CDR3 protein: CASSVDFSEQFF. CDR3 in DNA: TGTGCCAGCAGCGTGGACTTCTCTGAGCAGTTCTTC.